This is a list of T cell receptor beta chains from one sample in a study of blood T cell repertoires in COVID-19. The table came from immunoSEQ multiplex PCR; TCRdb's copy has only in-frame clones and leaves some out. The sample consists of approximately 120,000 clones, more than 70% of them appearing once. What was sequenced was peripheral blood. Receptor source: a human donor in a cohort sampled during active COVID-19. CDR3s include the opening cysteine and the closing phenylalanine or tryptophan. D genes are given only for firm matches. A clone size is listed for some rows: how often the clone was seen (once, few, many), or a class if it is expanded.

DNA: TGTGCCAGCAGCCATCGCACAGGGGCCGAAGATGAGCAGTTCTTC
CDR3: CASSHRTGAEDEQFF
J: TRBJ2-1
V: TRBV21-1
size: .
D: .

DNA: TGTGCCAGTAGTATAGGCGAAGTGGCTAATGAAAAACTGTTTTTT
CDR3: CASSIGEVANEKLFF
J: TRBJ1-4
V: TRBV19
size: .
D: .

DNA: TGTGCCAGCACCACATGGGCAGGGGATGAAAAACTGTTTTTT
CDR3: CASTTWAGDEKLFF
J: TRBJ1-4
V: TRBV7-9
size: .
D: .

DNA: TGCAGTGCTAGCACAGGGGGGAAGTACACCTTC
CDR3: CSASTGGKYTF
J: TRBJ1-2
V: TRBV20-1
size: .
D: TRBD1

DNA: TGTGCCTGGAGTCCCCTGGCTAATTCACCCCTCCACTTT
CDR3: CAWSPLANSPLHF
J: TRBJ1-6
V: TRBV30
size: .
D: .

DNA: TGTGCCACCAGCAGGGTGGGAGGAAAACTGTTTTTT
CDR3: CATSRVGGKLFF
J: TRBJ1-4
V: TRBV15
size: .
D: .

DNA: TGTGCCAGCACGGAAGGGGTGTTGGGGGAGACCCAGTACTTC
CDR3: CASTEGVLGETQYF
J: TRBJ2-5
V: TRBV2
size: .
D: .

DNA: TGTGCCAGCAGCCCCCTTTCCTCAGGGGCGGGCTATGGCTACACCTTC
CDR3: CASSPLSSGAGYGYTF
J: TRBJ1-2
V: TRBV9
size: few
D: .

DNA: TGTGCCTGGAGTCTCGGGGTTGGTCAGCCCCAGCATTTT
CDR3: CAWSLGVGQPQHF
J: TRBJ1-5
V: TRBV30
size: .
D: .

DNA: TGTGCCAGCTCACCTGGACTCGGGGGAGAGACCCAGTACTTC
CDR3: CASSPGLGGETQYF
J: TRBJ2-5
V: TRBV18
size: .
D: .

DNA: TGTGCCAGCAGTTACAGCCGTGGTGGAGAGACCCAGTACTTC
CDR3: CASSYSRGGETQYF
J: TRBJ2-5
V: TRBV6-6
size: .
D: .

DNA: TGTGCCAGCAGCTTGCGCGGGAGAGAGGAAGATACGCAGTATTTT
CDR3: CASSLRGREEDTQYF
J: TRBJ2-3
V: TRBV5-6
size: .
D: TRBD2

DNA: TGTGCCAGCAGCTTGAGTAACCCCTACAATGAGCAGTTCTTC
CDR3: CASSLSNPYNEQFF
J: TRBJ2-1
V: TRBV7-8
size: .
D: .

DNA: TGTGCAAGTCGCCCCGGGGGACGGCGAGCGAAACTGTTTTTT
CDR3: CASRPGGRRAKLFF
J: TRBJ1-4
V: TRBV12-2
size: .
D: .

DNA: TGTGCCAGCAGCACGCAGGGGGGTAGAGCAGATACGCAGTATTTT
CDR3: CASSTQGGRADTQYF
J: TRBJ2-3
V: TRBV9
size: .
D: .

DNA: TGTGCAACTACCGGGGGGGCCTTGGCAGATACGCAGTATTTT
CDR3: CATTGGALADTQYF
J: TRBJ2-3
V: TRBV19
size: .
D: TRBD2

DNA: TGCGCCAGCAGGACGGGACAGTCAATGAACACTGAAGCTTTCTTT
CDR3: CASRTGQSMNTEAFF
J: TRBJ1-1
V: TRBV5-1
size: once
D: TRBD1

DNA: TGTGCCACCGGTTTAGGGCGGACAGGTCTGCAAAAACTGTTTTTT
CDR3: CATGLGRTGLQKLFF
J: TRBJ1-4
V: TRBV19
size: .
D: TRBD1

DNA: TGTGCCGCATCACCAGACAGGTTCTATGGCTACACCTTC
CDR3: CAASPDRFYGYTF
J: TRBJ1-2
V: TRBV19
size: .
D: .

DNA: TGCAGCGTAACACCCGGACACACAGGGGCGAACACTGAAGCTTTCTTT
CDR3: CSVTPGHTGANTEAFF
J: TRBJ1-1
V: TRBV29-1
size: .
D: TRBD1

DNA: TGTGCCAGCACCATCGGTAGAGCGAACTACGAGCAGTACTTC
CDR3: CASTIGRANYEQYF
J: TRBJ2-7
V: TRBV3-1/TRBV3-2
size: .
D: .

DNA: TGTGCCTGGAGTCCCGACACCTACTATGGCTACACCTTC
CDR3: CAWSPDTYYGYTF
J: TRBJ1-2
V: TRBV30
size: .
D: .

DNA: TGTGCCAGCAGTCCGGGACAGGGGGCAACGAGCAATCAGCCCCAGCATTTT
CDR3: CASSPGQGATSNQPQHF
J: TRBJ1-5
V: TRBV6-6
size: .
D: TRBD1

DNA: TGCGCCAGCAGCCAAGATGCAGGCGGGAGCTCCTACGAGCAGTACTTC
CDR3: CASSQDAGGSSYEQYF
J: TRBJ2-7
V: TRBV4-1
size: .
D: TRBD2

DNA: TGTGCCAGCAGCTTGACCGGCGGGAGAGGAGAGACCCAGTACTTC
CDR3: CASSLTGGRGETQYF
J: TRBJ2-5
V: TRBV5-4
size: .
D: TRBD2

DNA: TGTGCCAGCAGCTTACAGGTAGACAATGAGCAGTTCTTC
CDR3: CASSLQVDNEQFF
J: TRBJ2-1
V: TRBV11-2
size: .
D: .

DNA: TGCGCCAGCAGCCCGGAGGCGGTTATGAACACTGAAGCTTTCTTT
CDR3: CASSPEAVMNTEAFF
J: TRBJ1-1
V: TRBV5-1
size: .
D: .

DNA: TGTGCCAGCAGCTCTTTTCGACATGCCCAAGAGACCCAGTACTTC
CDR3: CASSSFRHAQETQYF
J: TRBJ2-5
V: TRBV5-6
size: .
D: .

DNA: TGTGCCAGCAGCTTGGGGGGCCAGAGCATGAACACTGAAGCTTTCTTT
CDR3: CASSLGGQSMNTEAFF
J: TRBJ1-1
V: TRBV5-6
size: once
D: .

DNA: TGTGCTAGTGCCTTAGCGGGGGGCGGAAGCGAGCAGTACTTC
CDR3: CASALAGGGSEQYF
J: TRBJ2-7
V: TRBV12-5
size: .
D: TRBD2

DNA: TGTGCCAGCAGATCTCGGGACTCTCTCACCGGGGAGCTGTTTTTT
CDR3: CASRSRDSLTGELFF
J: TRBJ2-2
V: TRBV6-5
size: once
D: .

DNA: TGTGCCAGCAGCGGACAGGGGATGGCTACGCAGTATTTT
CDR3: CASSGQGMATQYF
J: TRBJ2-3
V: TRBV6-4
size: once
D: TRBD1

DNA: TGTGCCAGCTCACGGGACAGTAACTACGAGCAGTACTTC
CDR3: CASSRDSNYEQYF
J: TRBJ2-7
V: TRBV18
size: .
D: TRBD1

DNA: TGCGCCAGCAGTTGGGCGGGAGTCCCCGGGGAGCTGTTTTTT
CDR3: CASSWAGVPGELFF
J: TRBJ2-2
V: TRBV10-1
size: .
D: TRBD2

DNA: TGTGCCAGCAGCGTAGTGCAGGGGCACACCGGGGAGCTGTTTTTT
CDR3: CASSVVQGHTGELFF
J: TRBJ2-2
V: TRBV9
size: .
D: .

DNA: TGTGCCTGGAGCCCCCGAGGGAGGCAGAACACTGAAGCTTTCTTT
CDR3: CAWSPRGRQNTEAFF
J: TRBJ1-1
V: TRBV30
size: .
D: .

DNA: TGCGCCAGCACCTCCCAAGAGACCCAGTACTTC
CDR3: CASTSQETQYF
J: TRBJ2-5
V: TRBV10-1
size: .
D: .